The next 20 T cell receptor beta chains were all read from a single sample in a study of Graves' ophthalmopathy and Graves' hyperthyroidism. Amplification of the TCR beta CDR3 regions used RNA transcripts (as template). After a first-round RT-PCR with HTBI primers, a second-round multiplex PCR was run. A single record per CDR3 protein comes from TCRdb applying MiXCR to the multiplex PCR reads. This repertoire shows approximately 210,000 distinct CDR3 sequences, 20% to 25% found once; its top ten account for around 40%. Sequences were obtained from peripheral blood. These receptors were collected from a woman aged 45-60 years with Graves' ophthalmopathy.

The chain has TRBV5-1 and TRBJ1-1; TRBD1 is a possible D gene (5 bases). The CDR3 has 15 residues. The germline V gene encodes CDR1 SGHRS and CDR2 YFSETQ. The V end lost 0 bases, the J end lost 8 bases, and 17 bases lay between the germline ends. The CDR3 DNA is TGCGCCAGCAGCTTGGGGGGGACCGAAGGGCTAGAAGCTTTCTTT. It yields the protein CASSLGGTEGLEAFF.

This clonotype showed up just once. The chain carries TRBV28 and TRBJ1-5; 8 bases map to TRBD1. CDR3 length equals 13 residues. Germline V CDR1 and CDR2: MDHEN, SYDVKM. The junction had 5 bases not matched to a gene; V was cut back by 6 bases and J by 7 bases. CDR3 protein: CASRPTGEQPQHF. The CDR3 nucleotides are TGTGCCAGCAGGCCGACAGGGGAACAGCCCCAGCATTTT.

This clonotype came up many times. The chain joins TRBV9 to TRBJ1-5; D is perhaps TRBD1 (5 bases). V gave up 2 bases and J gave up 7 bases, with 13 bases separating them. CDR3 length equals 14 residues. Looked up from germline, CDR1 is SGDLS and CDR2 is YYNGEE. The CDR3 DNA reads TGTGCCAGCAGCGTCGGAGGGGAGGTCCAGCCCCAGCATTTT. Encoded protein: CASSVGGEVQPQHF.

This clonotype was found many times. This chain links TRBV5-4 with TRBJ1-2; D is unclear. CDR3 length: 15 amino acids. Trimming cost V 0 bases and J 1 base, with 10 bases left between them. In germline, CDR1 is SGHNT, CDR2 YYREEE (reference sequence). The CDR3 loop is CASSLAGRINYGYTF. The CDR3 nucleotides read TGTGCCAGCAGCTTGGCCGGGCGGATTAACTATGGCTACACCTTC. The full variable domain, completed using reference TRBV5-4 and TRBJ1-2, is ETGVTQSPTHLIKTRGQQVTLRCSSQSGHNTVSWYQQALGQGPQFIFQYYREEENGRGNFPPRFSGLQFPNYSSELNVNALELDDSALYLCASSLAGRINYGYTFGSGTRLTVV.

This clonotype was picked up many times. The chain employs TRBV30 and TRBJ2-7; D ambiguous. The CDR3 is made up of 14 amino acids. With 3 bases removed from V and 0 bases from J, the gap between germline ends came to 12 bases. The germline gives CDR1 GTSNPN, CDR2 SVGIG (reference sequence). The DNA of the CDR3 is TGTGCCTGGAGGGATAAGGTGAGCTCCTACGAGCAGTACTTC. Translated: CAWRDKVSSYEQYF.

This clonotype was picked up many times. The V gene is TRBV29-1, the J gene TRBJ2-7; 10 bases align to TRBD2. The germline V gene has CDR1 SQVTM and CDR2 ANQGSEA. Losses at the gene ends were 7 bases for V and 2 bases for J; bases not matched to a gene: 8. This CDR3 region has 14 residues. The DNA of the CDR3 is TGCAGCGCCCTAGCGGGGGTCCCCGCCTACGAGCAGTACTTC. Protein sequence: CSALAGVPAYEQYF.

This clonotype was observed a few times. The V and J genes are TRBV7-2 and TRBJ1-2; D gene unclear. This CDR3 comprises 13 residues. Trimming removed 2 bases at V and 5 bases at J, with 9 bases between. Germline-derived CDR1 and CDR2 are SGHTA and FQGNSA. CDR3 protein: CASSLSPRYGYTF. CDR3 nucleotides: TGTGCCAGCAGCTTATCCCCGAGATATGGCTACACCTTC.

This clonotype was picked up a small number of times. The rearrangement uses TRBV12-3 or TRBV12-4 and TRBJ1-1; D is undetermined. Trimming cost V 3 bases and J 5 bases, with 10 bases left between them. The length of the CDR3 is 13 residues. Here the CDR3 reads CASSLPLGTEAFF. DNA of the CDR3: TGTGCCAGCAGTTTGCCCCTGGGGACTGAAGCTTTCTTT.

J is TRBJ1-1 and V is TRBV12-3 or TRBV12-4, with a possible D match to TRBD1 (5 bases). This CDR3 is built from 16 residues. V lost 3 bases to trimming and J lost 5 bases, with 19 bases between them. CDR3 sequence: CASSFRFGGAGTEAFF. The CDR3 DNA reads TGTGCCAGCAGTTTTCGTTTCGGGGGAGCTGGGACTGAAGCTTTCTTT.

The table lists this clonotype with many counts. This chain joins TRBV6-1 and TRBJ2-6; D ambiguous. V dropped 6 bases and J dropped 0 bases, with 9 bases sitting between them. The CDR3 runs 15 residues. Germline V gene lookup returns CDR1 MNHNS and CDR2 SASEGT. Here the CDR3 reads CASSPGSSGANVLTF. In nucleotides, the CDR3 is TGTGCCAGCAGCCCGGGTTCCTCTGGGGCCAACGTCCTGACTTTC.

This chain uses TRBV4-1 with TRBJ2-7, with 12 bases identical to TRBD2. Trimming took 4 bases from V and 6 from J; bases not matched to a gene: 10. Germline V CDR1 and CDR2: MGHRA, YSYEKL. This CDR3 spans 16 amino acids. The CDR3 region is CASSRGLAGSVSEQYF. The CDR3 DNA reads TGCGCCAGCAGCCGAGGACTAGCGGGAAGCGTAAGCGAGCAGTACTTC.

This clonotype was counted ten times or more. This likely comes from a read error, as the CDR3 has no conserved phenylalanine or tryptophan at its end. V gene TRBV6-1 combines with J gene TRBJ1-2; possible D gene TRBD1, 5 bases. Germline-derived CDR1 and CDR2 are MNHNS and SASEGT. V lost 5 bases to trimming and J lost 4 bases, with 8 bases between them. CDR3 length: 12 residues. CDR3: CASSIQGYGYTS. Here the CDR3 DNA reads TGTGCCAGCAGTATCCAGGGCTATGGCTACACCTCC.

This clonotype was seen many times. J is TRBJ1-1 and V is TRBV30; tentative D call: TRBD1 (6 bases). V was shortened by 2 bases and J by 3 bases, with 16 bases between the two germline ends. This CDR3 region has 15 residues. Germline assignment: CDR1 GTSNPN and CDR2 SVGIG (reference sequence). Written as DNA, the CDR3 is TGTGCCTGGAGTAAGGACAGCCGGCAAGACACTGAAGCTTTCTTT. The encoded protein is CAWSKDSRQDTEAFF.

V is TRBV5-8 and J is TRBJ1-2; TRBD1 might be the D (5 bases). The length of the CDR3 is 14 residues. Trimming left V 4 bases short and J 6 bases short, with 16 bases between. The V gene's germline CDR1 is SGHTS and CDR2 YDEGEE. This CDR3 is CASSVRDGYNGYTF. CDR3 bases: TGTGCCAGCAGCGTACGGGACGGATACAATGGCTACACCTTC.

The chain recombines TRBV11-2 with TRBJ2-1; a weak D match, TRBD1 (5 bases). The V end lost 1 base, the J end lost 7 bases, and 20 bases lay between the germline ends. This CDR3 spans 17 amino acids. The V gene's germline CDR1 is SGHAT and CDR2 FQNNGV. CDR3 DNA sequence: TGTGCCAGCAGCTTAGGAAAAATAGGTGACAGAGGAAATGAGCAGTTCTTC. Translated: CASSLGKIGDRGNEQFF.

This clonotype has a count of ten or more. The rearrangement uses TRBV11-2 and TRBJ1-3, with 9 bases lining up with TRBD1. In germline, CDR1 is SGHAT, CDR2 FQNNGV. CDR3 length: 15 residues. The J segment lost 2 bases and the V segment lost 1 base, leaving 0 bases of the junction unmatched. CDR3 DNA sequence: TGTGCCAGCAGCTTAGGACAGGGGGCTGGAAACACCATATATTTT. Amino acid sequence: CASSLGQGAGNTIYF.

This clonotype was counted ten times or more. The gene calls are TRBV6-2 or TRBV6-3 and TRBJ2-7, with D possibly TRBD1 on 6 matching bases. The CDR3 loop spans 11 amino acids. Germline loops: CDR1 MNHEY, CDR2 SVGEGT. The chain's CDR3 is CASGQGYEQYF. CDR3 in DNA: TGTGCGTCGGGACAAGGCTACGAGCAGTACTTC.

This clonotype has a count of ten or more. The genes are TRBV27 and TRBJ1-1, with D possibly TRBD1 on 5 matching bases. The CDR3 loop spans 15 amino acids. The V end was cut by 5 bases, the J end by 5 bases, with 18 bases between. Germline lookup yields CDR1 MNHEY and CDR2 SMNVEV (reference sequence). CDR3 loop: CASSTRQLRRTEAFF. CDR3 sequence (DNA): TGTGCCAGCAGTACCCGACAGCTCCGGAGGACTGAAGCTTTCTTT.

This clonotype occurred a few times. This sequence joins TRBV3-1 and TRBJ2-7, with D perhaps TRBD1 or TRBD2 (5 bases each). Trimming left V 1 base short and J 2 bases short, with 12 bases between. The germline V gene has CDR1 LGHDT and CDR2 YNNKEL (reference sequence). The CDR3 contains 15 residues. CDR3 nucleotide sequence: TGTGCCAGCAGCCAAGTGGGAGTGGGGCCCTACGAGCAGTACTTC. This sequence encodes CASSQVGVGPYEQYF.

This clonotype was seen many times. J is TRBJ2-7 and V is TRBV28; 11 nucleotides match TRBD2. Germline trimming cut 1 base from V and 3 bases from J; bases unmatched to any gene: 8. Germline V gene sequence: CDR1 MDHEN, CDR2 SYDVKM. The CDR3 extends over 17 amino acids. The CDR3 sequence: CASSLFSSGTSGYEQYF. The CDR3 region has the DNA TGTGCCAGCAGTTTATTTTCCTCCGGGACTAGCGGCTACGAGCAGTACTTC.